Following are 26 T cell receptor beta chains from one sample sequenced in a study of shared clonotypes between healthy human individuals. Profiling relied on immunoSEQ multiplex PCR, and the TCRdb table lists in-frame clones only, not all of them. The table shows approximately 620,000 clones, with around 97% occurring only once. Sequenced material: naive CD4+ T cells sorted from blood. The subset: CD45RA+ positively selected. These receptors were taken from a woman in her thirties in good health.

V usage is TRBV28 and J usage is TRBJ2-1, with 10 bases identical to TRBD2. The length of the CDR3 is 16 residues. Germline V lookup: CDR1 MDHEN, CDR2 SYDVKM. V shed 7 bases, J shed 3 bases, and the junction held 9 bases outside the gene matches. The CDR3 DNA reads TGTGCCAGCAAGCCTAGCGGGAGTCGGGTCTACAATGAGCAGTTCTTC. It specifies CASKPSGSRVYNEQFF.

CDR3 DNA: TGTGCCAGCAGTCCCATCCCGACTAGCGGGAAAGAGGTCTACAATGAGCAGTTCTTC. This translates into CASSPIPTSGKEVYNEQFF. The chain has TRBV28 and TRBJ2-1, with 11 bases lining up with TRBD2. The CDR3 contains 19 residues. Germline values: CDR1 MDHEN, CDR2 SYDVKM. V was clipped by 5 bases and J by 3 bases; unmatched bases: 15.

The V and J genes are TRBV18 and TRBJ2-2; 7 bases are shared with TRBD1. In germline, CDR1 is KGHSH, CDR2 LQKENI. The J segment lost 1 base and the V segment lost 3 bases, leaving 5 bases of the junction unmatched. The CDR3 contains 16 residues. The CDR3 reads CASSPGTVGNTGELFF. In nucleotides, the CDR3 is TGTGCCAGCTCACCGGGGACAGTGGGGAACACCGGGGAGCTGTTTTTT.

This chain connects TRBV5-1 to TRBJ2-1; tentative D call: TRBD1 (6 bases). Germline V CDR1 and CDR2: SGHRS, YFSETQ. The CDR3 spans 14 residues. V lost 5 bases to trimming and J lost 0 bases, with 9 bases between them. CDR3 nucleotide sequence: TGCGCCAGCAGGCAGGGGCTCTCCTACAATGAGCAGTTCTTC. Amino acids: CASRQGLSYNEQFF.

The chain carries TRBV6-1 and TRBJ2-7; no clear D. Germline loops: CDR1 MNHNS, CDR2 SASEGT. The CDR3 totals 13 residues. The V end was cut by 2 bases, the J end by 7 bases, with 12 bases between. The CDR3 protein is CASSEPLRREQYF. Written as DNA, the CDR3 is TGTGCCAGCAGTGAACCTCTGAGGCGAGAGCAGTACTTC.

This clone was counted a single time. The chain uses TRBV10-3 and TRBJ1-6; possible D gene TRBD1, 5 bases. The V end lost 10 bases, the J end lost 2 bases, and 15 bases lay between the germline ends. The V gene's germline CDR1 is ENHRY and CDR2 SYGVKD. The CDR3 has 15 residues. The CDR3 loop reads CATNQQEAYNSPLHF. CDR3 in DNA: TGTGCCACCAACCAACAGGAAGCCTATAATTCACCCCTCCACTTT.

The chain has TRBV11-2 and TRBJ2-7, with D possibly TRBD1 on 5 matching bases. Trimming took off 3 bases at V and 3 bases at J, with 12 bases between the two ends. This CDR3 contains 14 residues. Germline V gene data show CDR1 as SGHAT and CDR2 as FQNNGV. The CDR3 nucleotides read TGTGCCAGCAGCTTCGTTCAGGGTGACTACGAGCAGTACTTC. It specifies CASSFVQGDYEQYF.

J is TRBJ2-7 and V is TRBV28; possible D gene TRBD1, 6 bases. The CDR3 has 13 amino acids. The V end lost 11 bases, the J end lost 0 bases, and 14 bases lay between the germline ends. CDR1 and CDR2 from the germline V gene are MDHEN and SYDVKM. The CDR3 region is CALSRGHSYEQYF. The CDR3 nucleotides read TGTGCCCTATCCAGGGGTCACTCCTACGAGCAGTACTTC.

In regard to this clone: One end of the junction does not line up with germline, which may come from a read error. The chain is built from TRBV6-1 and TRBJ1-5; unclear D gene. The CDR3 spans 14 residues. CDR1 is MNHNS and CDR2 is SASEGT in the germline V gene. The CDR3 nucleotides are TGTGCCAGCAGGGAAGGTTATAGCAATCAGCCCCAGCATTTT. Translated: CASREGYSNQPQHF.

DNA of the CDR3: TGTGCCAGCAGTCGAGCGGGTACAGATACGCAGTATTTT. Residues: CASSRAGTDTQYF. The chain is built from TRBV11-3 and TRBJ2-3; possibly TRBD2 for D (6 bases). Germline V gene sequence: CDR1 SGHNT, CDR2 YENEEA. V was cut by 6 bases and J by 3 bases, with 10 bases left in between. The CDR3 totals 13 residues.

This clone came up a few times. The chain employs TRBV27 and TRBJ1-5, with TRBD1 as a possible D gene (5 bases). This CDR3 is built from 9 residues. Germline assignment: CDR1 MNHEY and CDR2 SMNVEV (reference sequence). Trimming pared 11 bases from V and 8 bases from J, leaving 7 bases between. The CDR3 DNA follows: TGTGCCGCACAGGAGCCCCAGCATTTT. Its translation: CAAQEPQHF.

J is TRBJ1-5 and V is TRBV7-2, with TRBD1 as a possible D gene (5 bases). Germline V lookup: CDR1 SGHTA, CDR2 FQGNSA. This CDR3 has 13 residues. With 5 bases removed from V and 5 bases from J, the gap between germline ends came to 10 bases. CDR3 nucleotides: TGTGCCAGCAGCCCAGGGATATATCAGCCCCAGCATTTT. Amino acid sequence: CASSPGIYQPQHF.

The chain is built from TRBV7-9 and TRBJ2-1; possibly TRBD2 for D (6 bases). The CDR3 is 15 amino acids. V was clipped by 1 base and J by 9 bases, with 16 bases between them. Germline lookup yields CDR1 SEHNR and CDR2 FQNEAQ (reference sequence). Here the CDR3 reads CASSLGTGAPGEQFF. The CDR3 nucleotides are TGTGCCAGCAGCTTAGGAACGGGAGCTCCCGGTGAGCAGTTCTTC. Full variable domain (remainder filled in from reference TRBV7-9 and TRBJ2-1): DTGVSQNPRHKITKRGQNVTFRCDPISEHNRLYWYRQTLGQGPEFLTYFQNEAQLEKSRLLSDRFSAERPKGSFSTLEIQRTEQGDSAMYLCASSLGTGAPGEQFFGPGTRLTVL.

The count of this clone is one. This chain connects TRBV7-2 to TRBJ2-1, with TRBD2 matching 9 bases. V dropped 2 bases and J dropped 3; count of bases not matched to a gene: 5. The CDR3 has 16 amino acids. The germline V gene encodes CDR1 SGHTA and CDR2 FQGNSA. This chain's CDR3 is CASSLQVTSGYNEQFF. The CDR3, as DNA: TGTGCCAGCAGCTTACAGGTGACTAGCGGCTACAATGAGCAGTTCTTC.

This chain connects TRBV6-5 to TRBJ2-2; D is ambiguous. The CDR3 loop spans 15 amino acids. Trimming removed 3 bases from V and 6 bases from J, with 14 bases in between. Germline loops: CDR1 MNHEY, CDR2 SVGAGI. CDR3 sequence reads: CASSYLFGVSGELFF. The CDR3 nucleotides read TGTGCCAGCAGTTATCTCTTTGGCGTCTCCGGGGAGCTGTTTTTT.

In this sample, this clone turned up once. The rearrangement joins TRBV7-2 to TRBJ1-5, with 7 nucleotides matching TRBD1. The CDR3 has 15 amino acids. Germline CDR1 SGHTA, CDR2 FQGNSA. J gave up 6 bases and V 1 base, and 6 bases lay outside the gene matches. The CDR3 DNA follows: TGTGCCAGCAGCTTAGAGGGGGCAGGCGGTCAGCCCCAGCATTTT. Protein: CASSLEGAGGQPQHF.

The chain uses TRBV19 and TRBJ1-1; a possible D gene is TRBD1 (5 bases). The germline V and J ends were trimmed by 0 bases and 2 bases, with 19 bases remaining between them. The CDR3 is 18 amino acids. CDR1 is LNHDA, CDR2 SQIVND, per germline (reference sequence). The CDR3 DNA is TGTGCCAGTAGTATAGATCGCCGGCAGGGCGGCGTCAACACTGAAGCTTTCTTT. It codes for CASSIDRRQGGVNTEAFF.

The V and J genes are TRBV18 and TRBJ2-6; the match to TRBD1 covers 7 bases. The CDR3 runs 18 residues. Unmatched junction bases numbered 9, after V lost 2 bases and J lost 2 bases. Germline lookup yields CDR1 KGHSH and CDR2 LQKENI. CDR3 region: CASSPRGPQGPGANVLTF. DNA of the CDR3: TGTGCCAGCTCACCAAGGGGGCCGCAGGGCCCTGGGGCCAACGTCCTGACTTTC.

The rearrangement links TRBV28 to TRBJ2-7; TRBD2 aligns across 11 bases. Germline V gene sequence: CDR1 MDHEN, CDR2 SYDVKM. The CDR3 totals 20 residues. V shed 5 bases, J shed 4 bases, and the junction held 22 bases outside the gene matches. CDR3 in DNA: TGTGCCAGCAGTCCATATACCGGGACTAGCGGAGGGCGAAAGCAGTACGAGCAGTACTTC. Translated, it gives CASSPYTGTSGGRKQYEQYF.

The gene calls are TRBV4-2 and TRBJ2-3; no clear D. Germline CDR1 is LGHNA and CDR2 is YNFKEQ. The CDR3 is made up of 14 amino acids. V gave up 0 bases and J gave up 10 bases, with 14 bases separating them. The CDR3 here is CASSQDLVKESQYF. CDR3 nucleotide sequence: TGTGCCAGCAGCCAAGACTTGGTTAAAGAGTCGCAGTATTTT.

This rearrangement joins TRBV5-1 to TRBJ2-7, with TRBD1 as a possible D gene (5 bases). Germline V gives CDR1 SGHRS, CDR2 YFSETQ. CDR3 size: 16 residues. V lost 0 bases and J lost 10, with 23 bases in between. Written as DNA, the CDR3 is TGCGCCAGCAGCTTGGCCGCAGGGCCCGACGATTCCCAACAGTACTTC. Residues: CASSLAAGPDDSQQYF.

This clone was observed a single time. The chain employs TRBV5-1 and TRBJ2-7, with 14 bases fitting TRBD2. This CDR3 is 12 amino acids long. With V trimmed by 4 bases and J by 13 bases, 4 bases remained unmatched. Germline CDR1 SGHRS, CDR2 YFSETQ. The chain's CDR3 is CASSEGTSGRYF. The CDR3 nucleotides read TGCGCCAGCAGCGAGGGGACTAGCGGGAGATACTTC.

V usage is TRBV5-5 and J usage is TRBJ2-2, with D perhaps matching TRBD1 or TRBD2 (5 bases each). Germline V gene data show CDR1 as SGHKS and CDR2 as YYEKEE (reference sequence). This CDR3 comprises 15 residues. Trimming removed 4 bases from V and 0 bases from J, with 10 bases in between. CDR3 DNA: TGTGCCAGCAGCGGGACGGGATCGAACACCGGGGAGCTGTTTTTT. It codes for CASSGTGSNTGELFF. Variable domain in full (rest from reference TRBV5-5 and TRBJ2-2): DAGVTQSPTHLIKTRGQQVTLRCSPISGHKSVSWYQQVLGQGPQFIFQYYEKEERGRGNFPDRFSARQFPNYSSELNVNALLLGDSALYLCASSGTGSNTGELFFGEGSRLTVL.

The chain joins TRBV6-5 to TRBJ1-1; 9 nucleotides agree with TRBD1. The germline V gene has CDR1 MNHEY and CDR2 SVGAGI. This CDR3 contains 16 residues. V was clipped by 3 bases and J by 1 base; unmatched bases: 6. The CDR3 region is CASSYKQGARNTEAFF. CDR3 sequence (DNA): TGTGCCAGCAGTTATAAACAGGGGGCGCGGAACACTGAAGCTTTCTTT.

This chain joins TRBV28 and TRBJ1-2; 10 nucleotides match TRBD1. The trim removed 3 bases at V and 4 bases at J, leaving 5 bases unmatched. The germline V gene has CDR1 MDHEN and CDR2 SYDVKM. The CDR3 contains 15 residues. The CDR3 region has the DNA TGTGCCAGCAGTTTGTCGGGACAGGGGATCTATGGCTACACCTTC. It translates to CASSLSGQGIYGYTF.

The chain links TRBV27 to TRBJ2-5; 7 bases map to TRBD1. Trimming removed 6 bases from V and 1 base from J; junction bases left unmatched: 5. Looked up from germline, CDR1 is MNHEY and CDR2 is SMNVEV (reference sequence). CDR3 length equals 14 residues. The CDR3 loop reads CASRNWDSQETQYF. The CDR3 DNA reads TGTGCCAGCAGAAACTGGGACAGCCAAGAGACCCAGTACTTC.